Presented here are 22 T cell receptor beta chains from one specimen sequenced in a study of T-cell reconstitution after alpha-beta-depleted transplantation in children. Preparation of the TCRbeta library used unique molecular identifiers. Via MiXCR, TCRdb re-called the PCR reads, giving one row per CDR3 protein. The table lists approximately 590,000 distinct CDR3 sequences, more than 9% of them singletons. This specimen was PBMCs from the stem cell graft donor, taken from the stem cell graft. Receptor source: a human donor who donated a stem cell graft to a child with acute myeloid leukemia.

This clonotype was picked up a small number of times. This chain links TRBV7-9 with TRBJ2-2; weak D call: TRBD2 (6 bases). Germline lookup yields CDR1 SEHNR and CDR2 FQNEAQ (reference sequence). The CDR3 covers 16 residues. V lost 5 bases and J lost 3, with 16 bases in between. CDR3 nucleotide sequence: TGTGCCAGCAGCGAGCACGGGGGTTGGGACACCGGGGAGCTGTTTTTT. This sequence encodes CASSEHGGWDTGELFF. The complete variable domain, with remaining parts taken from reference TRBV7-9 and TRBJ2-2, reads DTGVSQNPRHKITKRGQNVTFRCDPISEHNRLYWYRQTLGQGPEFLTYFQNEAQLEKSRLLSDRFSAERPKGSFSTLEIQRTEQGDSAMYLCASSEHGGWDTGELFFGEGSRLTVL.

There are many counts of this clonotype. This chain uses TRBV9 with TRBJ2-7, with a tentative D call TRBD1 (6 bases). Germline V CDR1 and CDR2: SGDLS, YYNGEE. The CDR3 totals 13 residues. V was shortened by 3 bases and J by 5 bases, with 12 bases between the two germline ends. The CDR3 DNA follows: TGTGCCAGCAGCGGCGACAGGTCAAACGAGCAGTACTTC. Its protein product is CASSGDRSNEQYF. The complete variable domain, with remaining parts taken from reference TRBV9 and TRBJ2-7, reads DSGVTQTPKHLITATGQRVTLRCSPRSGDLSVYWYQQSLDQGLQFLIQYYNGEERAKGNILERFSAQQFPDLHSELNLSSLELGDSALYFCASSGDRSNEQYFGPGTRLTVT.

This clonotype was counted a few times. The chain uses TRBV12-3 or TRBV12-4 and TRBJ2-7; D perhaps matches TRBD1 (6 bases). This CDR3 is 12 amino acids long. V gave up 3 bases and J gave up 4 bases, with 7 bases separating them. The CDR3 coding sequence is TGTGCCAGCAGTTTCGGGACATACGAGCAGTACTTC. This gives the protein CASSFGTYEQYF.

The genes are TRBV12-3 or TRBV12-4 and TRBJ2-1, with D perhaps matching TRBD1 or TRBD2 (5 bases each). The CDR3 has 13 amino acids. The germline V and J ends were trimmed by 5 bases and 4 bases, with 9 bases remaining between them. CDR3 in DNA: TGTGCCAGCAGTGGGACGAGATACAATGAGCAGTTCTTC. Protein: CASSGTRYNEQFF.

The chain links TRBV4-2 to TRBJ2-1; D not certain. The CDR3 consists of 15 residues. Germline V gives CDR1 LGHNA, CDR2 YNFKEQ. The V end was cut by 1 base, the J end by 5 bases, with 12 bases between. The CDR3 nucleotides are TGTGCCAGCAGCCAAGTGAGTTCGGGCGACAATGAGCAGTTCTTC. This encodes CASSQVSSGDNEQFF.

This clonotype was seen more than once but under ten times. The chain carries TRBV20-1 and TRBJ1-2; a weak D match, TRBD1 (5 bases). CDR3 length: 11 amino acids. Germline assignment: CDR1 DFQATT and CDR2 SNEGSKA (reference sequence). The germline V and J ends were trimmed by 8 bases and 4 bases, with 11 bases remaining between them. Written as DNA, the CDR3 is TGCAGTTTACAGGTTGTCTATGGCTACACCTTC. Amino acids: CSLQVVYGYTF.

V and J are TRBV7-2 and TRBJ2-7; a possible D gene is TRBD2 (7 bases). The CDR3 length is 16 residues. Trimming stripped 0 bases from V and 3 bases from J, with 15 bases between. Germline CDR1 is SGHTA and CDR2 is FQGNSA. For the CDR3, the DNA is TGTGCCAGCAGCTTAGCGAGGGGGGGGACCGACTACGAGCAGTACTTC. Translating it yields CASSLARGGTDYEQYF.

This clonotype was seen a handful of times. V is TRBV12-3 or TRBV12-4 and J is TRBJ2-3; 11 bases align to TRBD2. The CDR3 is 15 amino acids. The V gene end was trimmed by 8 bases and the J gene end by 2 bases; junction bases not matched to a gene: 6. The CDR3 loop reads CASRLAGRSTDTQYF. The CDR3 nucleotides are TGTGCCAGCCGACTAGCGGGACGGTCCACAGATACGCAGTATTTT.

This clonotype turned up a few times. The V gene is TRBV3-1, the J gene TRBJ2-5; unclear D gene. V was pared by 4 bases and J by 7 bases, with 10 bases between. Looked up from germline, CDR1 is LGHDT and CDR2 is YNNKEL (reference sequence). This CDR3 spans 12 amino acids. The CDR3 region has the DNA TGTGCCAGCAGCCCCCTGGAAGGGACCCAGTACTTC. Translation: CASSPLEGTQYF.

This clonotype showed up just a few times. J is TRBJ2-5 and V is TRBV7-8; D is unclear. V gave up 3 bases and J gave up 11 bases, with 19 bases separating them. The CDR3 sequence is 14 residues long. Germline CDR1 reads SGHVS; CDR2 reads FQNEAQ. The CDR3 DNA sequence: TGTGCCAGCAGCTTGGGCGTAGCCCGTGCAGCTCAGTACTTC. This sequence encodes CASSLGVARAAQYF. Variable domain in full (rest from reference TRBV7-8 and TRBJ2-5): GAGVSQSPRYKVAKRGQDVALRCDPISGHVSLFWYQQALGQGPEFLTYFQNEAQLDKSGLPSDRFFAERPEGSVSTLKIQRTQQEDSAVYLCASSLGVARAAQYFGPGTRLLVL.

This clonotype was recorded a few times. The chain couples TRBV7-8 to TRBJ2-3; no clear D gene. This CDR3 is 16 amino acids long. Trimming took off 4 bases at V and 0 bases at J, with 14 bases between the two ends. Germline lookup yields CDR1 SGHVS and CDR2 FQNEAQ. CDR3 in amino acids: CASSSAVLSSTDTQYF. Written as DNA, the CDR3 is TGTGCCAGCAGCTCCGCCGTCCTTTCTAGCACAGATACGCAGTATTTT.

Ten or more counts support this clonotype. V and J are TRBV20-1 and TRBJ1-6; D not certain. The CDR3 has 13 amino acids. Germline CDR1 is DFQATT and CDR2 is SNEGSKA (reference sequence). The V and J ends lost 4 bases and 7 bases respectively, with 11 bases between them. CDR3 loop: CSANRGDNSPLHF. The CDR3 DNA follows: TGCAGTGCTAACCGGGGAGACAATTCACCCCTCCACTTT.

In this sample, this clonotype turned up many times. This chain connects TRBV5-5 to TRBJ2-7; D not certain. Trimming took 3 bases from V and 2 from J, leaving 6 bases between them. CDR1 is SGHKS and CDR2 is YYEKEE in the germline V gene (reference sequence). The CDR3 consists of 12 residues. CDR3 sequence: CASSWVTYEQYF. The CDR3 DNA reads as TGTGCCAGCAGCTGGGTTACCTACGAGCAGTACTTC.

This chain uses TRBV7-4 with TRBJ2-2; 7 bases are shared with TRBD2. Germline lookup yields CDR1 SGHVT and CDR2 SQSDAQ. The CDR3 consists of 18 residues. The CDR3, as DNA: TGTACCATCAGCTTGAGTCCGAGGGAGGGGATCCTCACCGGGGAGCTGTTTTTT. This sequence encodes CTISLSPREGILTGELFF. Variable domain in full (rest from reference TRBV7-4 and TRBJ2-2): GAGVSQSPRYKVAKRGRDVALRCDSISGHVTLYWYRQTLGQGSEVLTYSQSDAQRDKSGRPSGRFSAERPERSVSTLKIQRTEQGDSAVYLCTISLSPREGILTGELFFGEGSRLTVL.

This rearrangement joins TRBV7-3 to TRBJ2-1, with 9 bases lining up with TRBD1. Germline CDR1 SGHTA, CDR2 FQGTGA. This CDR3 has 15 amino acids. Losses at the gene ends were 4 bases for V and 4 bases for J; bases not matched to a gene: 5. In nucleotides, the CDR3 is TGTGCCAGCAGCTCCCGGGACAGGGTTTACAATGAGCAGTTCTTC. This translates into CASSSRDRVYNEQFF.

This clonotype was seen at least ten times. This sequence joins TRBV5-5 and TRBJ2-3, with TRBD2 identical over 10 bases. CDR3 length equals 15 residues. V lost 4 bases and J lost 3; bases outside the gene matches: 5. Germline loops: CDR1 SGHKS, CDR2 YYEKEE (reference sequence). DNA of the CDR3: TGTGCCAGCAGCCCGGGACTAGCGATGACAGATACGCAGTATTTT. Encoded protein: CASSPGLAMTDTQYF.

As to this clonotype: Compared with germline, one end of the junction differs, possibly owing to a read error. V usage is TRBV7-7 and J usage is TRBJ2-1, with TRBD2 as a possible D gene (5 bases). The germline V gene encodes CDR1 SSHAT and CDR2 FNYEAQ (reference sequence). CDR3 length: 14 residues. As DNA, the CDR3 is TGTGCTAGCAGCCCCGGGAAATCCTACAATGAGCAGTTCTTC. The encoded protein is CASSPGKSYNEQFF.

This clonotype was recorded at least ten times. The genes are TRBV15 and TRBJ1-2; 8 bases align to TRBD1. This CDR3 spans 15 amino acids. J lost 1 base, V lost 0 bases, and 1 base had no gene match. CDR1 and CDR2 from the germline V gene are LNHNV and YYDKDF (reference sequence). The CDR3 region has the DNA TGTGCCACCAGCAGAGATGGACAGGGTAACTATGGCTACACCTTC. Encoded protein: CATSRDGQGNYGYTF.

At least ten counts were recorded for this clonotype. V is TRBV5-1 and J is TRBJ1-5; TRBD1 matches at 7 bases. The germline V gene encodes CDR1 SGHRS and CDR2 YFSETQ. Trimming cost V 4 bases and J 4 bases; bases outside gene matches: 8. The CDR3 covers 15 residues. The CDR3 coding sequence is TGCGCCAGCAGCCCGGGACAGATCTTGAATCAGCCCCAGCATTTT. Encoded protein: CASSPGQILNQPQHF.

V usage is TRBV20-1 and J usage is TRBJ2-5; a possible D gene is TRBD2 (6 bases). Germline values: CDR1 DFQATT, CDR2 SNEGSKA (reference sequence). The length of the CDR3 is 13 residues. V lost 5 bases, J lost 2 bases, and 12 bases lay in between. CDR3 sequence: CSAWTITQETQYF. The CDR3 coding sequence is TGCAGTGCTTGGACTATAACGCAAGAGACCCAGTACTTC.

The chain links TRBV29-1 to TRBJ2-7; 7 bases map to TRBD1. The CDR3 runs 14 residues. The V segment lost 6 bases and the J segment 6 bases; nucleotides outside the gene matches: 14. Germline-derived CDR1 and CDR2 are SQVTM and ANQGSEA. The CDR3 sequence is CSVKWEGTVGEQYF. The CDR3 nucleotides read TGCAGCGTGAAATGGGAAGGGACAGTCGGCGAGCAGTACTTC.

The rearrangement uses TRBV6-5 and TRBJ2-4; 9 bases are a match to TRBD1. Germline V CDR1 and CDR2: MNHEY, SVGAGI. V dropped 0 bases and J dropped 0; count of bases not matched to a gene: 9. This CDR3 spans 19 amino acids. The CDR3: CASSYSLGTGSLAKNIQYF. The CDR3 bases are TGTGCCAGCAGTTACTCTCTAGGGACAGGGTCCCTAGCCAAAAACATTCAGTACTTC.